This TCR beta chain was observed in a study of T cells in Graves' hyperthyroidism and ophthalmopathy. Study-wide findings and caveats: A model of 13 V-J pairs discriminated ophthalmopathy from stable hyperthyroidism.

Germline V gives CDR1 SGHAT, CDR2 FQNNGV. The length of the CDR3 is 16 residues. Remarks on this clonotype: Its specificity is not known. Possible read error: a much larger clone is one base away.

The investigators amplified TCR beta CDR3 regions from RNA transcripts. Carried out on the TCR CDR3, a first-round RT-PCR used the HTBI primer set. One entry per CDR3 protein, called by TCRdb with MiXCR from the multiplex PCR reads. The table has around 540,000 distinct CDR3 sequences, roughly a sixth seen once; the top ten hold 25% to 30%. Diagnostic decisions used clinical symptoms, serum thyroxine and TRAb, thyroid ultrasound and orbital computed tomography. The gene calls are TRBV11-2 and TRBJ1-2; D not certain. This receptor was taken from a woman aged 30 to 39 with Graves' ophthalmopathy. Specimen: blood. The chain's CDR3 is CASRRVEGPRPYVYTF. The CDR3 bases are TGTGCCAGCAGAAGGGTAGAAGGGCCCCGTCCTTATGTCTACACCTTC.